The source of this TCR beta chain is a study of immune evolution from preneoplasia to lung adenocarcinoma. About the research overall: HLA loss of heterozygosity: around 6.5% AIS, about 15% MIA, about 32% ADC, none AAH.

The protocol was immunoSEQ multiplex PCR, while the TCRdb copy is restricted to in-frame clones and leaves out a portion. In the table there are 6,300 or so clones, approximately 88% of which are singletons. Germline V lookup: CDR1 MGHRA, CDR2 YSYEKL. V shed 2 bases and J shed 0 bases, with 8 bases lying between them. The CDR3 is 14 amino acids. The sequenced sample consisted of FFPE lung adenocarcinoma in situ tissue. The sequence came from an older donor with lung adenocarcinoma. J is TRBJ2-7 and V is TRBV4-1, with D possibly matching TRBD2 (5 bases). CDR3 sequence (DNA): TGCGCCAGCAGCCAAAGAGGGAGCTCCTACGAGCAGTACTTC. Protein product: CASSQRGSSYEQYF.